Presented here are 27 T cell receptor beta chains from one specimen sequenced in a study of T cells in Graves' hyperthyroidism and ophthalmopathy. It was RNA transcripts that yielded the amplified TCR beta CDR3 regions. An initial round of RT-PCR targeting the TCR CDR3 relied on the HTBI primer set. TCRdb recomputed calls from the multiplex PCR reads with MiXCR, one row per CDR3 protein. The sample carries roughly 580,000 distinct CDR3 sequences, about 15% recorded once. The sequenced sample was blood. The receptor source for this set is a woman in her twenties or thirties with Graves' hyperthyroidism that later progressed to Graves' ophthalmopathy.

This clonotype was recorded many times. This chain connects TRBV24-1 to TRBJ2-2; 10 bases fit TRBD1. J lost 4 bases, V lost 3 bases, and 4 bases had no gene match. Germline CDR1 KGHDR, CDR2 SFDVKD. The CDR3 is 16 residues long. CDR3 in DNA: TGTGCCACCAGTGATCCGGGACAGGGGACCACCGGGGAGCTGTTTTTT. As protein: CATSDPGQGTTGELFF.

This clonotype occurred many times. The chain employs TRBV20-1 and TRBJ1-2; D might be TRBD1 (6 bases). The CDR3 loop spans 14 amino acids. Trimming shortened V by 1 base and J by 8 bases, and 17 bases separated the two germline ends. Germline CDR1 and CDR2: DFQATT and SNEGSKA (reference sequence). The CDR3 sequence is CSARVAGGGEGYTF. CDR3 nucleotides: TGCAGTGCTAGAGTAGCAGGAGGGGGAGAAGGCTACACCTTC.

This clonotype was seen ten or more times. The chain joins TRBV15 to TRBJ2-3; TRBD2 matches at 11 bases. Germline CDR1 is LNHNV and CDR2 is YYDKDF (reference sequence). J was trimmed by 5 bases and V by 2 bases; bases with no gene match: 12. The CDR3 consists of 18 residues. CDR3 loop: CATSRLAGGPDSQDTQYF. CDR3 coding DNA: TGTGCCACCAGCAGATTAGCGGGAGGGCCGGATAGTCAAGATACGCAGTATTTT.

This clonotype was seen at least ten times. The rearrangement joins TRBV27 to TRBJ1-1; possible D gene TRBD1, 5 bases. Germline-derived CDR1 and CDR2 are MNHEY and SMNVEV (reference sequence). The CDR3 is 15 amino acids. With 3 bases removed from V and 5 bases from J, the gap between germline ends came to 16 bases. The CDR3 DNA reads as TGTGCCAGCAGTTTTCGGGGGGGGGGAAAGACTGAAGCTTTCTTT. Encoded protein: CASSFRGGGKTEAFF.

This clonotype has ten or more counts. The V gene is TRBV2, the J gene TRBJ2-5, with 9 bases that match TRBD1. V shed 1 base, J shed 4 bases, and the junction held 1 base outside the gene matches. Germline CDR1 and CDR2: SNHLY and FYNNEI. The CDR3 spans 14 residues. CDR3 loop: CASSEVGQGETQYF. CDR3 nucleotides: TGTGCCAGCAGTGAAGTGGGACAGGGAGAGACCCAGTACTTC. The variable domain in full, with the rest retrieved from reference TRBV2 and TRBJ2-5, is EPEVTQTPSHQVTQMGQEVILRCVPISNHLYFYWYRQILGQKVEFLVSFYNNEISEKSEIFDDQFSVERPDGSNFTLKIRSTKLEDSAMYFCASSEVGQGETQYFGPGTRLLVL.

Comments on this clonotype: This may be a read error: a much more frequent sequence differs by one nucleotide. V and J are TRBV20-1 and TRBJ1-1; the D is unclear. CDR1 is DFQATT, CDR2 SNEGSKA, per germline (reference sequence). The CDR3 loop spans 16 amino acids. In nucleotides, the CDR3 is TGCAGTGCTAGGGACCCTTCTCGGGGAGCGCACACTGAATCTTTCTTT. Translation: CSARDPSRGAHTESFF.

This clonotype was observed a handful of times. The chain employs TRBV20-1 and TRBJ2-5; D gene unclear. The CDR3 runs 13 residues. The V end lost 6 bases, the J end lost 4 bases, and 15 bases lay between the germline ends. The germline gives CDR1 DFQATT, CDR2 SNEGSKA (reference sequence). The CDR3 DNA reads as TGCAGTGCCCGATGGACCGGCGGAGAGACCCAGTACTTC. Translated: CSARWTGGETQYF.

This clonotype was counted many times. The chain links TRBV20-1 to TRBJ1-1; D may be TRBD1 (5 bases). The CDR3 covers 15 residues. V was cut by 0 bases and J by 3 bases, with 14 bases left in between. Germline V gene lookup returns CDR1 DFQATT and CDR2 SNEGSKA (reference sequence). CDR3: CSARDPTEYYTEAFF. The CDR3 DNA reads TGCAGTGCTAGAGATCCGACAGAATACTACACTGAAGCTTTCTTT.

This chain links TRBV19 with TRBJ2-7, with unresolved D. The ends were cut back, 4 bases at V and 6 bases at J, with 19 bases in the middle. The CDR3 is made up of 15 amino acids. The germline V gene encodes CDR1 LNHDA and CDR2 SQIVND (reference sequence). CDR3 nucleotides: TGTGCCAGTAGTAGCCCAGACACGGCCCAAATCGAGCAGTACTTC. This encodes CASSSPDTAQIEQYF.

There are many counts of this clonotype. The chain uses TRBV7-2 and TRBJ1-1; weak D call: TRBD1 (5 bases). Germline V gene data show CDR1 as SGHTA and CDR2 as FQGNSA. This CDR3 contains 13 residues. V lost 3 bases and J lost 10, with 15 bases in between. As DNA, the CDR3 is TGTGCCAGCAGCTTTAACCCCCCGGGGGGAGCTTTCTTT. Its translation: CASSFNPPGGAFF.

This clonotype has a count of ten or more. The gene calls are TRBV6-2 or TRBV6-3 and TRBJ2-7, with 15 bases fitting TRBD2. Germline loops: CDR1 MNHEY, CDR2 SVGEGT. This CDR3 spans 17 amino acids. V trimming: 2 bases; J trimming: 2 bases; junction bases outside the gene matches: 4. CDR3 amino acids: CASSYPGLAGGTYEQYF. Here the CDR3 DNA reads TGTGCCAGCAGTTACCCGGGACTAGCGGGAGGCACCTACGAGCAGTACTTC.

This clonotype has ten or more counts. V is TRBV30 and J is TRBJ1-3; D remains unclear. Deletions cut 0 bases from V and 0 bases from J, with 6 bases between. The CDR3 is made up of 14 amino acids. Germline loops: CDR1 GTSNPN, CDR2 SVGIG (reference sequence). The CDR3 DNA reads as TGTGCCTGGAGTGTAACAGCCTCTGGAAACACCATATATTTT. Translation gives CAWSVTASGNTIYF.

This clonotype was found a few times. The CDR3 DNA follows: TGTGCCAGCAGCTTAGTAGCGGGGGGATTGAACACCGGGGAGCTGTTTTTT. It yields the protein CASSLVAGGLNTGELFF. V gene TRBV7-2 combines with J gene TRBJ2-2, with 10 bases matching TRBD2. The CDR3 covers 17 residues. V was clipped by 1 base and J by 1 base; unmatched bases: 3. Germline CDR1 is SGHTA and CDR2 is FQGNSA.

This clonotype turned up a few times. This may be a read error: a much more frequent sequence differs by one nucleotide. The gene calls are TRBV10-3 and TRBJ1-2; D not certain. In germline, CDR1 is ENHRY, CDR2 SYGVKD. V was pared by 5 bases and J by 9 bases, with 22 bases between. The CDR3 contains 15 residues. In DNA form, the CDR3 reads TGTGCCATCAGTAGTAACGGGAACCACGGAGGCAGCTACACCTTC. Translated: CAISSNGNHGGSYTF.

V is TRBV19 and J is TRBJ1-3; perhaps TRBD1 as D (6 bases). CDR3 size: 15 residues. Trimming pared 4 bases from V and 0 bases from J, leaving 10 bases between. Germline CDR1 reads LNHDA; CDR2 reads SQIVND (reference sequence). CDR3 sequence: CASSTDRYSGNTIYF. The CDR3 DNA follows: TGTGCCAGTAGTACTGACAGGTACTCTGGAAACACCATATATTTT.

This clonotype was seen a few times. The chain employs TRBV19 and TRBJ1-2; D perhaps matches TRBD1 (6 bases). CDR3 length equals 13 residues. Germline V gives CDR1 LNHDA, CDR2 SQIVND (reference sequence). The V end lost 3 bases, the J end lost 8 bases, and 13 bases lay between the germline ends. CDR3 in DNA: TGTGCCAGTAGTATGGGGGCGTTAGAGGGCTACACCTTC. Translation: CASSMGALEGYTF.

There are many counts of this clonotype. V is TRBV30 and J is TRBJ1-6, with TRBD1 identical over 8 bases. This CDR3 spans 14 amino acids. From germline, CDR1 is GTSNPN and CDR2 SVGIG (reference sequence). After removal of 2 bases from V and 10 bases from J, the junction contained 7 bases not matched to a gene. CDR3 in DNA: TGTGCCTGGAGTATACAGGGGGTGAGCTCACCCCTCCACTTT. Translated, it gives CAWSIQGVSSPLHF.

This clonotype was picked up a small number of times. The CDR3 protein is CASSGSIGQPQHF. CDR3 in DNA: TGTGCCAGTAGTGGTTCGATTGGTCAGCCCCAGCATTTT. The genes are TRBV19 and TRBJ1-5; D gene unclear. The CDR3 totals 13 residues. V gave up 5 bases and J gave up 6 bases, with 11 bases separating them. Germline CDR1 is LNHDA and CDR2 is SQIVND (reference sequence).

This rearrangement joins TRBV14 to TRBJ2-2, with D perhaps TRBD2 (5 bases). The ends were cut back, 7 bases at V and 2 bases at J, with 11 bases in the middle. This CDR3 contains 14 residues. Germline loops: CDR1 SGHDN, CDR2 FVKESK. DNA for the CDR3: TGTGCCAGCAAGAACGAGGGTAACACCGGGGAGCTGTTTTTT. Protein sequence: CASKNEGNTGELFF.

V and J are TRBV14 and TRBJ2-7; TRBD1 or TRBD2 may be the D gene (5 bases each). Germline-derived CDR1 and CDR2 are SGHDN and FVKESK. The CDR3 sequence is 15 residues long. V was cut by 5 bases and J by 3 bases, with 17 bases left in between. CDR3 protein: CASSSPSGTYYEQYF. The CDR3, as DNA: TGTGCCAGCAGCTCGCCCTCCGGGACCTACTACGAGCAGTACTTC. Using reference TRBV14 and TRBJ2-7 for the parts outside the CDR3, the full variable domain is EAGVTQFPSHSVIEKGQTVTLRCDPISGHDNLYWYRRVMGKEIKFLLHFVKESKQDESGMPNNRFLAERTGGTYSTLKVQPAELEDSGVYFCASSSPSGTYYEQYFGPGTRLTVT.

In this sample, this clonotype turned up many times. The rearrangement joins TRBV10-3 to TRBJ2-7; D possibly matches TRBD1 or TRBD2 (5 bases each). The CDR3 covers 15 residues. V lost 6 bases to trimming and J lost 2 bases, with 17 bases between them. Germline V gene lookup returns CDR1 ENHRY and CDR2 SYGVKD. DNA for the CDR3: TGTGCCATCAGGGGGGACGGACATACTACCTACGAGCAGTACTTC. Translating gives CAIRGDGHTTYEQYF.

The chain carries TRBV3-1 and TRBJ1-1; 7 nucleotides match TRBD1. The CDR3 sequence is 14 residues long. CDR1 LGHDT and CDR2 YNNKEL come from the germline V gene (reference sequence). J lost 3 bases, V lost 4 bases, and 5 bases had no gene match. DNA of the CDR3: TGTGCCAGCAGCCTAACAGGGGAGCACACTGAAGCTTTCTTT. It yields the protein CASSLTGEHTEAFF.

This clonotype was seen only a few times. The CDR3 sequence: CASSQADAAGRGEKLFF. The CDR3 DNA reads TGTGCCAGCAGCCAAGCCGACGCGGCAGGGAGGGGTGAAAAACTGTTTTTT. This chain uses TRBV3-1 with TRBJ1-4, with TRBD1 as a possible D gene (5 bases). This CDR3 is 17 amino acids long. From germline, CDR1 is LGHDT and CDR2 YNNKEL (reference sequence). Trimming shortened V by 1 base and J by 7 bases, and 19 bases separated the two germline ends. Complete variable domain (other parts from reference TRBV3-1 and TRBJ1-4): DTAVSQTPKYLVTQMGNDKSIKCEQNLGHDTMYWYKQDSKKFLKIMFSYNNKELIINETVPNRFSPKSPDKAHLNLHINSLELGDSAVYFCASSQADAAGRGEKLFFGSGTQLSVL.

This clonotype was picked up a small number of times. The chain uses TRBV7-2 and TRBJ2-4; D remains ambiguous. From germline, CDR1 is SGHTA and CDR2 FQGNSA. V gave up 5 bases and J gave up 2 bases, with 22 bases separating them. CDR3 size: 18 residues. The CDR3 spells CASSRTTPGHGSKNIQYF. CDR3 nucleotides: TGTGCCAGCAGCCGGACCACCCCGGGCCATGGGTCCAAAAACATTCAGTACTTC. The full variable domain, with the rest looked up from reference TRBV7-2 and TRBJ2-4, is GAGVSQSPSNKVTEKGKDVELRCDPISGHTALYWYRQSLGQGLEFLIYFQGNSAPDKSGLPSDRFSAERTGGSVSTLTIQRTQQEDSAVYLCASSRTTPGHGSKNIQYFGAGTRLSVL.

This clonotype was seen ten or more times. The chain carries TRBV6-2 or TRBV6-3 and TRBJ2-3; the match to TRBD2 covers 7 bases. In germline, CDR1 is MNHEY, CDR2 SVGEGT. V dropped 5 bases and J dropped 2; count of bases not matched to a gene: 4. The CDR3 consists of 14 residues. The CDR3 loop reads CASSPREVTDTQYF. CDR3 sequence (DNA): TGTGCCAGCAGTCCACGGGAGGTCACAGATACGCAGTATTTT.

This clonotype was found many times. The rearrangement uses TRBV4-2 and TRBJ2-7, with 8 positions matching TRBD2. The CDR3 loop spans 15 amino acids. The J segment lost 7 bases and the V segment lost 0 bases, leaving 8 bases of the junction unmatched. Germline loops: CDR1 LGHNA, CDR2 YNFKEQ. Here the CDR3 DNA reads TGTGCCAGCAGCCAAGATACGGGAGGGCCGGGGGAGCAGTACTTC. Its protein product is CASSQDTGGPGEQYF.

This clonotype came up many times. This rearrangement joins TRBV2 to TRBJ2-1; D possibly corresponds to TRBD2 (6 bases). The ends were cut back, 6 bases at V and 0 bases at J, with 12 bases in the middle. CDR1 is SNHLY, CDR2 FYNNEI, per germline. This CDR3 is built from 15 residues. This chain's CDR3 is CASREGEGSYNEQFF. CDR3 coding DNA: TGTGCCAGCAGGGAGGGCGAGGGCTCCTACAATGAGCAGTTCTTC.